The present TCR beta chain was sequenced within a study of T cell clusters in autoimmune cytopenias. The overall study: TRB sequencing had a median approximately 50,000 reads and approximately 2,200 distinct clonotypes per sample. Findings and caveats of the study: Clustering suggested that physiological T cell clusters were missing in primary autoimmune cytopenia patients. Healthy donors had 2.5 to 3-fold more exclusive TRB clusters than active autoimmune hepatitis patients.

In regard to this clonotype: Its target is not known.

One tube held mixed TRB-A and TRB-B primer pools for touch-down PCR. Following a re-call of the multiplex PCR reads, TCRdb has one entry per CDR3 protein and lacks DNA. Here the sample table reports several thousand distinct CDR3 sequences. About 37,500 genome equivalents of blood DNA were amplified for TRB. Sequenced: peripheral blood. This clonotype was obtained from a human donor with an autoimmune cytopenia or autoimmune hepatitis (not recorded which).

This CDR3 is CASSPTRTSQGAGRVGYTF. This chain connects TRBV27 to TRBJ1-2; TCRdb selects TRBD1, and the lack of DNA leaves this call unchecked. Germline V lookup: CDR1 MNHEY, CDR2 SMNVEV (reference sequence). This CDR3 comprises 19 residues.